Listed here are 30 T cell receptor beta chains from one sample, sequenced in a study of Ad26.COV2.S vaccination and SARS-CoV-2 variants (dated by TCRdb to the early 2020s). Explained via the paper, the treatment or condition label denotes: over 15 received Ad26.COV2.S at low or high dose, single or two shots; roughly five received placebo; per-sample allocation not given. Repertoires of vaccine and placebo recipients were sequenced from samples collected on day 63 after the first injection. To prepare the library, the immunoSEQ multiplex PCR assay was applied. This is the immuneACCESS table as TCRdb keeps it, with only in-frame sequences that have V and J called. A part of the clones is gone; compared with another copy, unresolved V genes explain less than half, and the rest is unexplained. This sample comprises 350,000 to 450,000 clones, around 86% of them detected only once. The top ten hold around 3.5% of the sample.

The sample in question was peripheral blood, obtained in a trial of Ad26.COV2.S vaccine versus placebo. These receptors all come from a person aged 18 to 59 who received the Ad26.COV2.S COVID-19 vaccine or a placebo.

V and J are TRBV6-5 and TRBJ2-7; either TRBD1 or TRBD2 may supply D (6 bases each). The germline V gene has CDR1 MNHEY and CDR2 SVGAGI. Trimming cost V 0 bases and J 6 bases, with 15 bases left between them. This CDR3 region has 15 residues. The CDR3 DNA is TGTGCCAGCAGTTACTCGAGTTTGGGGGGCGGCGAGCAGTACTTC. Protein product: CASSYSSLGGGEQYF.

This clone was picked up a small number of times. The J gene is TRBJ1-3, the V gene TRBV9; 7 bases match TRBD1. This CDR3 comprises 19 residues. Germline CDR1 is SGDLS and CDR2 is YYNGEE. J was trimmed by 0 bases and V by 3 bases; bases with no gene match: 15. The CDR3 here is CASSAATGTRSPSGNTIYF. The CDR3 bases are TGTGCCAGCAGCGCCGCGACAGGGACAAGAAGTCCCTCTGGAAACACCATATATTTT.

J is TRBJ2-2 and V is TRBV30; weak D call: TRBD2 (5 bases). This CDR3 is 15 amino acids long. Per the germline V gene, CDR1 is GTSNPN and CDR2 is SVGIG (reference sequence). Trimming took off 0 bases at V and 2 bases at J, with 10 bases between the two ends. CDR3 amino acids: CAWSVPRLNTGELFF. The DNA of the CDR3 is TGTGCCTGGAGTGTACCGAGACTAAACACCGGGGAGCTGTTTTTT.

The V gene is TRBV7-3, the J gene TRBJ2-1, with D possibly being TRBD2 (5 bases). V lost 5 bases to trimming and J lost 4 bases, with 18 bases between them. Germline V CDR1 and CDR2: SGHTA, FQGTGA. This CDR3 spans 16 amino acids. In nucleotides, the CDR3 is TGTGCCAGCAGCCCCCGTGAGGGAAAAGGGTACAATGAGCAGTTCTTC. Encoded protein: CASSPREGKGYNEQFF.

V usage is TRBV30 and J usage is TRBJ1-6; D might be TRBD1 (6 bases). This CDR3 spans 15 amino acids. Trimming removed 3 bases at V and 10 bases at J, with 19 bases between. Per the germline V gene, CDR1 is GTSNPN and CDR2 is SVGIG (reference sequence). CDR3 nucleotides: TGTGCCTGGAGCATCGCTACAGGGCGGAGGTCACCCCTCCACTTT. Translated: CAWSIATGRRSPLHF.

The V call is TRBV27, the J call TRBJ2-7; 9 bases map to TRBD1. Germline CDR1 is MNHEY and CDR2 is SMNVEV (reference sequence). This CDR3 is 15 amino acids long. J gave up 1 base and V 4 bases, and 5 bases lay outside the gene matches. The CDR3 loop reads CASSSPGTGSYEQYF. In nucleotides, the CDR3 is TGTGCCAGCAGTTCCCCCGGGACAGGGTCCTACGAGCAGTACTTC.

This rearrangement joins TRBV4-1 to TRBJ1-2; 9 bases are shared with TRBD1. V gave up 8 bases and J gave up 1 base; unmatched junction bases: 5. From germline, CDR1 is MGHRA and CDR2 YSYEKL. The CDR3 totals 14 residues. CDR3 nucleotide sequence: TGCGCCAGCCAAATGGACAGGGGTAACTATGGCTACACCTTC. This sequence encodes CASQMDRGNYGYTF.

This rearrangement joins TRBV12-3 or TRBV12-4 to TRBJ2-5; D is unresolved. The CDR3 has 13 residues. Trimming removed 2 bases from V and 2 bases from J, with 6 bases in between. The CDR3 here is CASSLTAQETQYF. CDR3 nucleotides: TGTGCCAGCAGTTTAACAGCTCAAGAGACCCAGTACTTC.

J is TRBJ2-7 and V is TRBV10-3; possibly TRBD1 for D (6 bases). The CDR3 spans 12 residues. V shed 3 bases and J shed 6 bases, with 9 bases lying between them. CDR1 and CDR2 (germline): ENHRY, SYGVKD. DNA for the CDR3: TGTGCCATCAGTGAAGGGGGATCCGAGCAGTACTTC. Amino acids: CAISEGGSEQYF.

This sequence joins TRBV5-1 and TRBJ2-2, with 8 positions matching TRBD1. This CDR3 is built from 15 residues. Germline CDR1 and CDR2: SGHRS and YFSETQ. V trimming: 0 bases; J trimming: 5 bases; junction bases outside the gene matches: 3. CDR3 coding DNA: TGCGCCAGCAGCTTGGTGAGACAGGGGACCGGGGAGCTGTTTTTT. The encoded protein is CASSLVRQGTGELFF.

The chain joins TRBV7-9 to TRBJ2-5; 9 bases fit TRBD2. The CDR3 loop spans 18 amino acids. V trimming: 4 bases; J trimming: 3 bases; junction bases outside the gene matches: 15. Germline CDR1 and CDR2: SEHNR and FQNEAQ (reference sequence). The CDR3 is CASSSGWRGGIHEETQYF. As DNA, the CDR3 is TGTGCCAGCAGCTCCGGTTGGCGGGGGGGCATACACGAAGAGACCCAGTACTTC.

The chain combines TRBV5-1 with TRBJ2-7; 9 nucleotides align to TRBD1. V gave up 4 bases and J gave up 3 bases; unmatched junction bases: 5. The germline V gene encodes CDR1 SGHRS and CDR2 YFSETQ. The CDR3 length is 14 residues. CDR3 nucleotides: TGCGCCAGCAGCGGGGGGACAGGGAGCTACGAGCAGTACTTC. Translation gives CASSGGTGSYEQYF.

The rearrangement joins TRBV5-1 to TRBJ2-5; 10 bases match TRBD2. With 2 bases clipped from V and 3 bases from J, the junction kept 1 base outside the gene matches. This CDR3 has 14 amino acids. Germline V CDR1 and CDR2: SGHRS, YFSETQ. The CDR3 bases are TGCGCCAGCAGCTTCACTAGCGGGGAAGAGACCCAGTACTTC. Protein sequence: CASSFTSGEETQYF.

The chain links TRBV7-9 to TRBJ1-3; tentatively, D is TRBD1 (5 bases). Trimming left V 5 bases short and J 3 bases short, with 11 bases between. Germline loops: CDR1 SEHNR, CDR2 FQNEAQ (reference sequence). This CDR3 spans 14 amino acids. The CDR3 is CASSGARHGNTIYF. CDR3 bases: TGTGCCAGCAGCGGGGCACGGCATGGAAACACCATATATTTT.

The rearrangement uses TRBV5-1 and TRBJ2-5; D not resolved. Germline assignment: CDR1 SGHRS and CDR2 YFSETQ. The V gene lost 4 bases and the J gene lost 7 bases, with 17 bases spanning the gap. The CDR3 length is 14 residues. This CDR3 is CASSLTEPRGTQYF. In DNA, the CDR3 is TGCGCCAGCAGCCTGACCGAGCCTAGAGGGACCCAGTACTTC.

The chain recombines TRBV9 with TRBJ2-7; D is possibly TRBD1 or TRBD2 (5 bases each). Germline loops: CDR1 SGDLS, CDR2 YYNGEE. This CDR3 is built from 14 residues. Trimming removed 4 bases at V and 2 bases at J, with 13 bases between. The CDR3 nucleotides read TGTGCCAGCAGCCCCTGGGACGGCCCCTACGAGCAGTACTTC. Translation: CASSPWDGPYEQYF.

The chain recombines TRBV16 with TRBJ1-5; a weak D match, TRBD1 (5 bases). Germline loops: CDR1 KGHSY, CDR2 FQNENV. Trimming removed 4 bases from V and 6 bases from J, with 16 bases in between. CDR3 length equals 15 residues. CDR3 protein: CASSRGLQVGQPQHF. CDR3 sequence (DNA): TGTGCCAGCAGCCGCGGCTTACAGGTGGGTCAGCCCCAGCATTTT.

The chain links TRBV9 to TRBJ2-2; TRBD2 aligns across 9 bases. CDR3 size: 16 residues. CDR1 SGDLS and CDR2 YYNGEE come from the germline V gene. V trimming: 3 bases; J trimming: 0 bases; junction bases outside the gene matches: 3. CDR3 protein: CASSERGDANTGELFF. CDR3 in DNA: TGTGCCAGCAGCGAGCGGGGGGACGCGAACACCGGGGAGCTGTTTTTT.

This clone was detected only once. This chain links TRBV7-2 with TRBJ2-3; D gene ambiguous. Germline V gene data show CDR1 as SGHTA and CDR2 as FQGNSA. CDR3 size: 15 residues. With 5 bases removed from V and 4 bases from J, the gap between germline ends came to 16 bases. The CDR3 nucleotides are TGTGCCAGCAGCACAGACGGGTTAGTGTCAGATACGCAGTATTTT. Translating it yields CASSTDGLVSDTQYF.

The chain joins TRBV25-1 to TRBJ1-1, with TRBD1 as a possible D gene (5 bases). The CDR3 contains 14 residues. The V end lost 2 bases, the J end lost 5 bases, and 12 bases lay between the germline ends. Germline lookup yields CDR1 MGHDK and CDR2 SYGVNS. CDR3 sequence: CASSEDRGGTEAFF. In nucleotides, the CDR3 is TGTGCCAGCAGTGAAGATAGGGGTGGAACTGAAGCTTTCTTT.

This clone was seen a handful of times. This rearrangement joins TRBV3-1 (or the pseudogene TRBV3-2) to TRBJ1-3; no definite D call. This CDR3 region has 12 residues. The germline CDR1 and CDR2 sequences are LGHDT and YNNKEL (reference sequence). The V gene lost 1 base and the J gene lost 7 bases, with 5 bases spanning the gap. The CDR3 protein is CASSQVRNTIYF. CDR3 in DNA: TGTGCCAGCAGCCAAGTGAGGAACACCATATATTTT.

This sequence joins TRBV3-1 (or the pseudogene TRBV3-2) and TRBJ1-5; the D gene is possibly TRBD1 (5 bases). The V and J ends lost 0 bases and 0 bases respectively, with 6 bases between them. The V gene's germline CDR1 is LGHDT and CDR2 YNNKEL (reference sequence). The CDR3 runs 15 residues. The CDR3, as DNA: TGTGCCAGCAGCCAAGACAGGGCTAGCAATCAGCCCCAGCATTTT. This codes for CASSQDRASNQPQHF.

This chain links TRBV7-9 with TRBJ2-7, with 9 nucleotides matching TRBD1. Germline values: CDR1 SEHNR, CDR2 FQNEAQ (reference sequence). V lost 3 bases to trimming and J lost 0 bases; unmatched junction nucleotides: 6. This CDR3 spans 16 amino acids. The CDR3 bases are TGTGCCAGCAGCTTGAACCGGGACAGGGCCTCCTACGAGCAGTACTTC. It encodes CASSLNRDRASYEQYF.

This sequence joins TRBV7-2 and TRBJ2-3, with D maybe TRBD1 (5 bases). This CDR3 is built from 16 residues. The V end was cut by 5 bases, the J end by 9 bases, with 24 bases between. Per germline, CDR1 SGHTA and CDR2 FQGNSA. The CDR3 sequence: CASSPRSGSPAGTQYF. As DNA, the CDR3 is TGTGCCAGCAGCCCCCGGAGTGGTTCTCCCGCAGGGACGCAGTATTTT.

CDR3 bases: TGTGCCAGTACCTCAGGGTTTACGAGCAATCAGCCCCAGCATTTT. It specifies CASTSGFTSNQPQHF. The chain links TRBV19 to TRBJ1-5; D is perhaps TRBD1 (5 bases). CDR1 and CDR2 from the germline V gene are LNHDA and SQIVND (reference sequence). Deletions cut 7 bases from V and 1 base from J, with 14 bases between. This CDR3 is built from 15 residues.

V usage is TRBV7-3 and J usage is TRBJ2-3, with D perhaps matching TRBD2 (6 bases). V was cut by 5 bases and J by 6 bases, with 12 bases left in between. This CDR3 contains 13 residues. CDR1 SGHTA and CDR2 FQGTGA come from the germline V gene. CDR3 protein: CASSIGSGDTQYF. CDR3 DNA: TGTGCCAGCAGCATCGGGAGCGGGGATACGCAGTATTTT.

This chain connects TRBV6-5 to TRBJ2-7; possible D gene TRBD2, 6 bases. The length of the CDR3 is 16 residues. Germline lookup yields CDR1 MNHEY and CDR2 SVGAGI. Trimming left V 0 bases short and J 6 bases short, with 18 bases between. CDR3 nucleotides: TGTGCCAGCAGTTACTCGTGGGGGGAAGGGAGAGGCGAGCAGTACTTC. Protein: CASSYSWGEGRGEQYF.

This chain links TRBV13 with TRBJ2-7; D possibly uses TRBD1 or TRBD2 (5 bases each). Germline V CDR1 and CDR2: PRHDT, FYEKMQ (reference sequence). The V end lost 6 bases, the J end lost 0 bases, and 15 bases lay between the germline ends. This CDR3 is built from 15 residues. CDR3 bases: TGTGCCAGCAGTCCAACCGGGACCGTCTCCTACGAGCAGTACTTC. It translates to CASSPTGTVSYEQYF.

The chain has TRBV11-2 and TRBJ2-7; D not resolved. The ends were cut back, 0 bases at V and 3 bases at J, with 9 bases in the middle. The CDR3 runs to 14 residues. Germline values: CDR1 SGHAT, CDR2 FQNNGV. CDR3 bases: TGTGCCAGCAGCTTAGAGGGCCGTAGCTACGAGCAGTACTTC. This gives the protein CASSLEGRSYEQYF.

In DNA form, the CDR3 reads TGCGCCAGCAGCAGTCGAGAGGACAGGGGGCTAACTGAAGCTTTCTTT. It specifies CASSSREDRGLTEAFF. This chain links TRBV4-1 with TRBJ1-1; 11 positions agree with TRBD1. The ends lost 5 bases at V and 5 bases at J; junction bases unmatched: 10. Germline loops: CDR1 MGHRA, CDR2 YSYEKL. This CDR3 has 16 amino acids.